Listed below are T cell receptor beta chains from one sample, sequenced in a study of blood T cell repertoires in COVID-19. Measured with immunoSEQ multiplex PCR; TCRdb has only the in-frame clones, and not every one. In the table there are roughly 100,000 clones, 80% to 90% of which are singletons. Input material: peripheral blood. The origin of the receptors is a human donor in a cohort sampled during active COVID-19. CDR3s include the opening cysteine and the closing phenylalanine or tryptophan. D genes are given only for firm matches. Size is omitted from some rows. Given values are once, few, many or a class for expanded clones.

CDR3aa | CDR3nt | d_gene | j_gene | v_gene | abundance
CSARGSGGYTF | TGCAGTGCTAGAGGGAGTGGCGGCTACACCTTC | NA | TRBJ1-2 | TRBV20-1 | NA
CSVVQDGSYEQYF | TGCAGCGTTGTACAGGACGGCTCCTACGAGCAGTACTTC | NA | TRBJ2-7 | TRBV29-1 | once
CASSAIANSYEQYF | TGTGCCAGCAGCGCTATAGCGAACAGTTACGAGCAGTACTTC | NA | TRBJ2-7 | TRBV9 | few
CARSKGGTGSGGNQPQHF | TGTGCCAGAAGCAAGGGAGGGACAGGTTCTGGCGGCAATCAGCCCCAGCATTTT | TRBD1 | TRBJ1-5 | TRBV5-3 | once
CASSPRQFFGEDSNQPQHF | TGTGCCAGCAGCCCGAGGCAATTTTTCGGGGAAGACAGCAATCAGCCCCAGCATTTT | NA | TRBJ1-5 | TRBV28 | NA
CASSTLRSGTSGTYEQYF | TGTGCCAGCAGTACCCTCCGATCCGGGACTAGCGGAACCTACGAGCAGTACTTC | TRBD2 | TRBJ2-7 | TRBV27 | NA
CASSGQEVSYNEQFF | TGTGCCAGCAGTGGACAGGAAGTTTCCTACAATGAGCAGTTCTTC | NA | TRBJ2-1 | TRBV2 | NA
CASSSHAAEQFF | TGTGCCAGCAGCTCCCATGCGGCTGAGCAGTTCTTC | NA | TRBJ2-1 | TRBV7-9 | NA
CASSLVAVYNEQFF | TGTGCCAGCAGCTTAGTGGCGGTATACAATGAGCAGTTCTTC | NA | TRBJ2-1 | TRBV7-2 | NA
CASSLDRAGGPPLHF | TGTGCCAGCAGCTTAGATAGGGCAGGGGGCCCACCCCTCCACTTT | TRBD1 | TRBJ1-6 | TRBV11-2 | few
CASSQGQGNTIYF | TGTGCCAGCAGCCAAGGGCAGGGAAACACCATATATTTT | NA | TRBJ1-3 | TRBV3-1/TRBV3-2 | NA
CASSLPYSTDTQYF | TGCGCCAGCAGCCTCCCCTACAGCACAGATACGCAGTATTTT | NA | TRBJ2-3 | TRBV5-1 | once